This TCR beta chain was captured in a study of shared clonotypes between healthy human individuals. The V end was cut by 2 bases, the J end by 5 bases, with 19 bases between. Germline CDR1 reads SGHTA; CDR2 reads FQGNSA. The CDR3 covers 16 residues. Naive CD8 cells lacked CD45RO, underwent positive selection for CCR7 and left out terminally differentiated effector memory CD45RA+ cells. Donors, without exception, were Caucasian adults residing in Nashville, Tennessee. Measured with immunoSEQ multiplex PCR; TCRdb has only the in-frame clones, and not every one. The sample records almost 700,000 clones, about 90% being singletons. About this clone itself: Antigen: not known.

Study-level findings and limits: It was anticipated that sequencing depth would influence how many clonotypes donors shared.

This TCR was sampled from a man aged 30-40 years in good health. V and J are TRBV7-2 and TRBJ2-7; D is unresolved. The sequenced sample was naive CD8+ T cells sorted from blood. The DNA of the CDR3 is TGTGCCAGCAGCTTACGGGTCATCACAGTCCAGGACGAGCAGTACTTC. This sequence encodes CASSLRVITVQDEQYF. The full variable domain, completed using reference TRBV7-2 and TRBJ2-7, is GAGVSQSPSNKVTEKGKDVELRCDPISGHTALYWYRQSLGQGLEFLIYFQGNSAPDKSGLPSDRFSAERTGGSVSTLTIQRTQQEDSAVYLCASSLRVITVQDEQYFGPGTRLTVT.